This T cell receptor beta chain stems from a study of blood T cell repertoires in COVID-19. Whole-study context: Acute and convalescent COVID-19 specimens originated in the United States, Italy and Spain. T cells, B-cell-depleted T cells, or PBMCs supplied cDNA or gDNA.

As processed by the authors: The authors estimated nucleated cell counts from reference gene primer amplification. Profiling relied on immunoSEQ multiplex PCR, and the TCRdb table lists in-frame clones only, not all of them. That table furnishes V, J and clone size, whereas the DNA furnished D and trimming. Altogether 120,000 to 150,000 clones are present, 70% to 85% being singletons, with the ten largest covering approximately 9.5%. Deletions cut 1 base from V and 8 bases from J, with 10 bases between. CDR1 is LGHNA, CDR2 YSLEER, per germline. This CDR3 has 13 amino acids. This receptor was obtained from a woman of 80 years or more in a cohort sampled during active or convalescent COVID-19. V is TRBV4-3 and J is TRBJ2-3; D might be TRBD2 (5 bases). The material sequenced was peripheral blood. The CDR3 is CASSQGREITQYF. For the CDR3, the DNA is TGCGCCAGCAGCCAAGGAAGGGAGATTACGCAGTATTTT.